A single sample gave rise to the 12 T cell receptor beta chains below, sequenced in a study of graft-versus-host responses after intestinal transplantation (TCRdb year 2021). Their specific antigens are unknown. The sample's time point label, decoded: cells obtained before transplantation from donor or recipient. Library preparation employed the immunoSEQ multiplex PCR assay. In TCRdb, the immuneACCESS table is reduced to in-frame sequences with V and J assigned. These tables do not hold every clone; where another copy was compared, an unresolved V gene accounts for under half, and the others remain unexplained. The sample data list roughly 99,000 clones, and roughly 92% of these were observed just once. Together, the top ten hold about 0.072% of the sample. The sequences come from unstimulated CD8+ T cells sorted from spleen or lymph node cells, collected before transplant. Receptors originate from a human donor who was the organ donor for an intestinal transplant.

V gene TRBV27 combines with J gene TRBJ2-7, with D tentatively TRBD1 (6 bases). CDR1 and CDR2 from the germline V gene are MNHEY and SMNVEV (reference sequence). V lost 7 bases to trimming and J lost 4 bases, with 14 bases between them. This CDR3 spans 13 amino acids. The CDR3 coding sequence is TGTGCCAGCACCCGCCCCAGGGGATACGAGCAGTACTTC. Translating gives CASTRPRGYEQYF.

The chain employs TRBV28 and TRBJ1-5; D unclear. V gave up 7 bases and J gave up 3 bases, with 16 bases separating them. The germline gives CDR1 MDHEN, CDR2 SYDVKM. CDR3 length equals 15 residues. CDR3: CASTDEWRINQPQHF. In nucleotides, the CDR3 is TGTGCCAGCACCGACGAGTGGCGGATCAATCAGCCCCAGCATTTT.

V usage is TRBV7-8 and J usage is TRBJ2-7, with no clear D. Germline CDR1 reads SGHVS; CDR2 reads FQNEAQ. The CDR3 totals 13 residues. The V end lost 1 base, the J end lost 3 bases, and 7 bases lay between the germline ends. The CDR3 DNA follows: TGTGCCAGCAGCTTAGGCCCTAGCTACGAGCAGTACTTC. This codes for CASSLGPSYEQYF.

The gene calls are TRBV7-9 and TRBJ1-1; TRBD1 is a possible D gene (6 bases). The germline CDR1 and CDR2 sequences are SEHNR and FQNEAQ (reference sequence). The CDR3 length is 11 residues. V lost 8 bases and J 8 bases, leaving 12 bases between the germline ends. The CDR3 is CASGRTGEAFF. The CDR3, as DNA: TGTGCCAGCGGGAGAACAGGGGAAGCTTTCTTT.

The V and J genes are TRBV19 and TRBJ1-5; a weak D match, TRBD1 (6 bases). The V gene's germline CDR1 is LNHDA and CDR2 SQIVND (reference sequence). The CDR3 runs to 15 residues. The ends were cut back, 5 bases at V and 6 bases at J, with 17 bases in the middle. CDR3 DNA sequence: TGTGCCAGTAGTGGGGGTCAGGGGATGCGTCAGCCCCAGCATTTT. Translated: CASSGGQGMRQPQHF. The entire variable domain, with the rest obtained from reference TRBV19 and TRBJ1-5, is as follows: DGGITQSPKYLFRKEGQNVTLSCEQNLNHDAMYWYRQDPGQGLRLIYYSQIVNDFQKGDIAEGYSVSREKKESFPLTVTSAQKNPTAFYLCASSGGQGMRQPQHFGDGTRLSIL.

This clone came up once. This sequence joins TRBV30 and TRBJ1-2, with TRBD1 identical over 10 bases. The CDR3 has 12 residues. V trimming: 7 bases; J trimming: 3 bases; junction bases outside the gene matches: 2. Germline CDR1 reads GTSNPN; CDR2 reads SVGIG (reference sequence). The CDR3 bases are TGTGCCTTGACAGGGGGCGACTATGGCTACACCTTC. It is translated as CALTGGDYGYTF.

The chain carries TRBV7-9 and TRBJ2-3; 7 bases map to TRBD1. Per the germline V gene, CDR1 is SEHNR and CDR2 is FQNEAQ (reference sequence). V lost 5 bases, J lost 0 bases, and 8 bases stayed unmatched. The CDR3 loop spans 16 amino acids. The CDR3 protein is CASSHRTGVSTDTQYF. The CDR3 nucleotides are TGTGCCAGCAGCCACCGGACAGGAGTCAGCACAGATACGCAGTATTTT.

J is TRBJ2-1 and V is TRBV13; D might be TRBD2 (7 bases). V was cut by 1 base and J by 7 bases, with 17 bases left in between. The CDR3 totals 16 residues. The germline V gene has CDR1 PRHDT and CDR2 FYEKMQ (reference sequence). The CDR3 coding sequence is TGTGCCAGCAGCTTAGTAGGGGGGGCCCGGGGGAATGAGCAGTTCTTC. Translating gives CASSLVGGARGNEQFF.

In its sample, this clone was seen a few times. The chain links TRBV27 to TRBJ2-7, with TRBD2 identical over 7 bases. Germline V CDR1 and CDR2: MNHEY, SMNVEV (reference sequence). V trimming: 7 bases; J trimming: 0 bases; junction bases outside the gene matches: 3. This CDR3 region has 13 residues. Written as DNA, the CDR3 is TGTGCCAGCAAGAAGCGGGGCTCCTACGAGCAGTACTTC. This sequence encodes CASKKRGSYEQYF.

The CDR3 DNA follows: TGTGCCAGCAGTTTTCTAGATTTCCAGCCCCAGCATTTT. This codes for CASSFLDFQPQHF. The chain recombines TRBV28 with TRBJ1-5; D gene uncertain. Per the germline V gene, CDR1 is MDHEN and CDR2 is SYDVKM. With 3 bases removed from V and 7 bases from J, the gap between germline ends came to 10 bases. This CDR3 contains 13 residues.

The chain employs TRBV5-6 and TRBJ1-1; 7 nucleotides line up with TRBD1. CDR3 size: 18 residues. Germline CDR1 reads SGHDT; CDR2 reads YYEEEE. The ends lost 4 bases at V and 0 bases at J; junction bases unmatched: 15. CDR3 bases: TGTGCCAGCAGCGAAGGACAGGCAGTCGTGTTAATGAACACTGAAGCTTTCTTT. It yields the protein CASSEGQAVVLMNTEAFF. The entire variable domain, with the rest obtained from reference TRBV5-6 and TRBJ1-1, is as follows: DAGVTQSPTHLIKTRGQQVTLRCSPKSGHDTVSWYQQALGQGPQFIFQYYEEEERQRGNFPDRFSGHQFPNYSSELNVNALLLGDSALYLCASSEGQAVVLMNTEAFFGQGTRLTVV.

CDR3 residues: CASSQTSGGTDTQYF. CDR3 in DNA: TGTGCCAGCAGCCAGACTAGCGGGGGTACGGATACGCAGTATTTT. This sequence joins TRBV28 and TRBJ2-3; TRBD2 aligns across 12 bases. From germline, CDR1 is MDHEN and CDR2 SYDVKM. The CDR3 consists of 15 residues. V gave up 6 bases and J gave up 6 bases; unmatched junction bases: 7.